The clone carrying this T cell receptor beta chain was observed a handful of times. What it binds is not known. TCR cDNA molecules each had a unique molecular identifier. TCRdb reprocessed the 5' RACE reads via MiXCR and lists one record per CDR3 protein. The table records tens of thousands of distinct CDR3 sequences, just under 7% of them present only once. These data come from a study of spatial heterogeneity in lung cancer. Study-level background: Alpha-chain sequences were consistently detected in smaller numbers than beta-chain sequences. The study, taken as a whole, reports: There were more appearances of ubiquitous expanded tumor TCRs in blood at resection than at follow-up.

Trimming stripped 10 bases from V and 0 bases from J, with 10 bases between. The CDR3 contains 13 residues. The germline gives CDR1 ENHRY, CDR2 SYGVKD. Indicated time point: sample taken at primary tumor resection. Researchers sequenced whole RNA taken from tumor, nontumor lung or frozen PBMC without sorting. The cohort: approximately 66 early-stage, untreated non-small cell lung cancer patients. The starting material was PBMCs, obtained at surgery. The TCR comes from a male donor with early-stage non-small cell lung cancer. The chain employs TRBV10-3 and TRBJ1-5, with D unresolved. CDR3 coding DNA: TGTGCCACCCGTCCGGATAGCAATCAGCCCCAGCATTTT. Its protein product is CATRPDSNQPQHF.